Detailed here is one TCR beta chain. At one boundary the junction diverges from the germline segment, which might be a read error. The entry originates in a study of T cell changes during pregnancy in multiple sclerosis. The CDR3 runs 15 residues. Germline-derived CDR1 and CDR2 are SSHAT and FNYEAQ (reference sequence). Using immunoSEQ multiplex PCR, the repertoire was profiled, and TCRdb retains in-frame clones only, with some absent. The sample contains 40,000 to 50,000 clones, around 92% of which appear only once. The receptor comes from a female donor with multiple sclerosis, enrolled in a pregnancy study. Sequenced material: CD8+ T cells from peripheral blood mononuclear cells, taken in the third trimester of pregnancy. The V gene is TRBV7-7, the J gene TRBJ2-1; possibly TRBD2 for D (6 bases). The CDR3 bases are TGTGCTAGCAGCCCTGGACTACTGGACGTCGATGAGCAGTTCTTC. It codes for CASSPGLLDVDEQFF.